The 20 T cell receptor beta chains below all came from one sample that was sequenced in a study of cytomegalovirus exposure and HLA in healthy donors. Both 60 Vbeta primers and 13 Jbeta primers went into the PCR. Libraries were prepared by immunoSEQ multiplex PCR; TCRdb keeps only in-frame clonotypes and omits some of them. The table includes roughly 130,000 clones, approximately 81% detected once. Sequencing was performed on PBMCs. The receptors derive from a young man in good health and CMV-seronegative.

The chain employs TRBV28 and TRBJ2-1; TRBD1 matches at 7 bases. In germline, CDR1 is MDHEN, CDR2 SYDVKM. This CDR3 is 16 amino acids long. The J segment lost 4 bases and the V segment lost 3 bases, leaving 9 bases of the junction unmatched. The CDR3 loop is CASSFSGTVNYNEQFF. The CDR3 bases are TGTGCCAGCAGTTTCTCCGGGACAGTGAATTACAATGAGCAGTTCTTC.

V is TRBV11-3 and J is TRBJ2-7; the match to TRBD2 covers 8 bases. J lost 4 bases, V lost 7 bases, and 21 bases had no gene match. The germline V gene encodes CDR1 SGHNT and CDR2 YENEEA. The CDR3 contains 18 residues. This CDR3 reads CASTGGRASGSVSYEQYF. DNA for the CDR3: TGTGCCAGCACGGGAGGGAGGGCTAGCGGGTCTGTTTCATACGAGCAGTACTTC.

The chain joins TRBV28 to TRBJ1-5; D unclear. The CDR3 extends over 14 amino acids. Trimming pared 3 bases from V and 2 bases from J, leaving 8 bases between. The germline V gene encodes CDR1 MDHEN and CDR2 SYDVKM. The chain's CDR3 is CASSFPQGNQPQHF. CDR3 in DNA: TGTGCCAGCAGTTTCCCACAAGGCAATCAGCCCCAGCATTTT.

The genes are TRBV5-6 and TRBJ1-3; D unclear. The CDR3 spans 17 residues. Germline assignment: CDR1 SGHDT and CDR2 YYEEEE. V was clipped by 2 bases and J by 0 bases, with 15 bases between them. This CDR3 is CASSFGWAGGSGNTIYF. The DNA for the CDR3 is TGTGCCAGCAGCTTTGGCTGGGCGGGAGGCTCTGGAAACACCATATATTTT.

This clone was recorded once. The chain uses TRBV7-2 and TRBJ2-3; 10 bases fit TRBD2. Germline CDR1 is SGHTA and CDR2 is FQGNSA. The CDR3 covers 15 residues. Losses at the gene ends were 4 bases for V and 4 bases for J; bases not matched to a gene: 5. The CDR3 DNA reads as TGTGCCAGCAGCTCTAGCGGGAGAAGGCCAGATACGCAGTATTTT. Translating gives CASSSSGRRPDTQYF. Full variable domain (rest looked up from reference TRBV7-2 and TRBJ2-3): GAGVSQSPSNKVTEKGKDVELRCDPISGHTALYWYRQSLGQGLEFLIYFQGNSAPDKSGLPSDRFSAERTGGSVSTLTIQRTQQEDSAVYLCASSSSGRRPDTQYFGPGTRLTVL.

The V gene is TRBV7-2, the J gene TRBJ1-6; no definite D call. V was pared by 0 bases and J by 14 bases, with 8 bases between. Per germline, CDR1 SGHTA and CDR2 FQGNSA. This CDR3 is built from 12 residues. CDR3 region: CASSLAGRALHF. The CDR3 DNA reads TGTGCCAGCAGCTTAGCTGGGAGGGCCCTCCACTTT.

V is TRBV9 and J is TRBJ1-5; D not resolved. The CDR3 is made up of 15 amino acids. CDR1 is SGDLS and CDR2 is YYNGEE in the germline V gene. The ends were cut back, 0 bases at V and 0 bases at J, with 7 bases in the middle. The CDR3 loop reads CASSVAQNSNQPQHF. Here the CDR3 DNA reads TGTGCCAGCAGCGTAGCACAGAATAGCAATCAGCCCCAGCATTTT.

V is TRBV4-2 and J is TRBJ2-5; TRBD2 agrees at 13 bases. With the DNA end fitting TRBJ2-7 better, the J assignment may be wrong. The CDR3 sequence is 15 residues long. CDR1 LGHNA and CDR2 YNFKEQ come from the germline V gene. The CDR3: CASSPGTSGTYEQYF. In nucleotides, the CDR3 is TGTGCCAGCAGCCCGGGGACTAGCGGGACCTACGAGCAGTACTTC.

The chain recombines TRBV9 with TRBJ2-1, with 7 bases matching TRBD2. V shed 0 bases, J shed 0 bases, and the junction held 3 bases outside the gene matches. This CDR3 spans 16 amino acids. CDR1 and CDR2 (germline): SGDLS, YYNGEE. The CDR3 nucleotides are TGTGCCAGCAGCGTAGCAGCGGGAAGCTCCTACAATGAGCAGTTCTTC. This codes for CASSVAAGSSYNEQFF.

In nucleotides, the CDR3 is TGTGCCAGTAGGCGCACAGATGGCTACACCTTC. Translation: CASRRTDGYTF. The chain employs TRBV19 and TRBJ1-2; no definite D call. With 6 bases removed from V and 6 bases from J, the gap between germline ends came to 8 bases. Germline lookup yields CDR1 LNHDA and CDR2 SQIVND (reference sequence). The CDR3 totals 11 residues.

The gene calls are TRBV11-2 and TRBJ2-5, with a tentative D call TRBD1 (6 bases). The tail of the sequence fits TRBJ2-7 better, so the J call may be wrong. This CDR3 is built from 15 residues. Germline assignment: CDR1 SGHAT and CDR2 FQNNGV. The CDR3 loop reads CASSLTKGDIYEQYF. CDR3 nucleotide sequence: TGTGCCAGCAGCCTTACGAAGGGGGACATCTACGAGCAGTACTTC.

V and J are TRBV7-6 and TRBJ2-1, with D perhaps matching TRBD2 (5 bases). Germline V CDR1 and CDR2: SGHVS, FNYEAQ. CDR3 size: 15 residues. V was shortened by 3 bases and J by 6 bases, with 15 bases between the two germline ends. In DNA, the CDR3 is TGTGCCAGCAGCTTTAGTGGCGGGCCCGGCAATGAGCAGTTCTTC. This encodes CASSFSGGPGNEQFF.

This chain joins TRBV18 and TRBJ2-2, with unresolved D. This CDR3 contains 14 residues. Trimming removed 2 bases from V and 1 base from J, with 5 bases in between. From germline, CDR1 is KGHSH and CDR2 LQKENI. In nucleotides, the CDR3 is TGTGCCAGCTCACCAGCAGGGAACACCGGGGAGCTGTTTTTT. Amino acids: CASSPAGNTGELFF.

The chain is built from TRBV7-9 and TRBJ1-1; 7 nucleotides line up with TRBD1. CDR1 SEHNR and CDR2 FQNEAQ come from the germline V gene (reference sequence). After removal of 6 bases from V and 3 bases from J, the junction contained 16 bases not matched to a gene. The CDR3 contains 17 residues. CDR3 sequence (DNA): TGTGCCAGCAGTTCACGACAGGGCTGGGGGATGGACACTGAAGCTTTCTTT. Encoded protein: CASSSRQGWGMDTEAFF.

This chain links TRBV6-6 with TRBJ2-3; 9 bases are a match to TRBD1. There are 14 residues in the CDR3. Germline V gene sequence: CDR1 MNHNY, CDR2 SVGAGI (reference sequence). V shed 8 bases, J shed 2 bases, and the junction held 5 bases outside the gene matches. In DNA, the CDR3 is TGTGCCAGCGCCTGGGACAGGGTCACAGATACGCAGTATTTT. Its protein product is CASAWDRVTDTQYF.

V and J are TRBV7-8 and TRBJ2-5, with 8 bases identical to TRBD1. The end of the DNA aligns better with TRBJ2-7, so the J call may be wrong. This CDR3 contains 15 residues. Germline V gives CDR1 SGHVS, CDR2 FQNEAQ. The CDR3 bases are TGTGCCAGCAGCTTTGCCGGGACAGGAGCCTACGAGCAGTACTTC. It specifies CASSFAGTGAYEQYF.

V usage is TRBV20-1 and J usage is TRBJ1-2; D is undetermined. There are 11 residues in the CDR3. Germline CDR1 and CDR2: DFQATT and SNEGSKA (reference sequence). V gave up 6 bases and J gave up 1 base, with 6 bases separating them. The DNA of the CDR3 is TGCAGTGCCAGGATTAACTATGGCTACACCTTC. As protein: CSARINYGYTF.

The chain is built from TRBV10-3 and TRBJ1-2; the D is unclear. The V end lost 0 bases, the J end lost 8 bases, and 16 bases lay between the germline ends. CDR1 is ENHRY, CDR2 SYGVKD, per germline. The CDR3 is 15 residues long. The CDR3 sequence is CAISESGGDKSGYTF. CDR3 sequence (DNA): TGTGCCATCAGTGAGTCGGGAGGAGACAAATCCGGCTACACCTTC.

This sequence joins TRBV7-2 and TRBJ1-1, with 7 bases identical to TRBD1. J lost 7 bases, V lost 2 bases, and 7 bases had no gene match. Germline V gives CDR1 SGHTA, CDR2 FQGNSA. The CDR3 is 14 residues long. The CDR3 coding sequence is TGTGCCAGCAGCTTAAGCGTCGGGACAGATGAAGCTTTCTTT. Translated, it gives CASSLSVGTDEAFF.

The chain couples TRBV15 to TRBJ1-1, with a possible D match to TRBD1 (6 bases). This CDR3 has 14 amino acids. Trimming removed 2 bases from V and 5 bases from J, with 12 bases in between. Per the germline V gene, CDR1 is LNHNV and CDR2 is YYDKDF (reference sequence). CDR3 DNA sequence: TGTGCCACCAGCAGATTAACAGGGATGACTGAAGCTTTCTTT. Its protein is CATSRLTGMTEAFF.